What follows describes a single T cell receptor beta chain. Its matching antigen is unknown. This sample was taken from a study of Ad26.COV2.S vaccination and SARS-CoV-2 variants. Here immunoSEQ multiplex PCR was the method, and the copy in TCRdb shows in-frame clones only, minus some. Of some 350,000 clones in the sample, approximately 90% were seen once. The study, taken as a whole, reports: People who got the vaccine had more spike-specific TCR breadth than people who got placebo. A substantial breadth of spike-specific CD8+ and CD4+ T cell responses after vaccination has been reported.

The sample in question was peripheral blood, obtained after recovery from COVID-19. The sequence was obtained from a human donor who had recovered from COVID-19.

The CDR3 loop reads CASSQVLGGTDTQYF. The DNA for the CDR3 is TGTGCCAGCAGCCAAGTTCTAGGGGGCACAGATACGCAGTATTTT. The rearrangement joins TRBV5-8 to TRBJ2-3; D is perhaps TRBD1 (5 bases). This CDR3 region has 15 residues. Trimming shortened V by 4 bases and J by 1 base, and 13 bases separated the two germline ends. Germline loops: CDR1 SGHTS, CDR2 YDEGEE.